These 25 T cell receptor beta chains came from one sample sequenced in a study of shared clonotypes between healthy human individuals. The protocol was immunoSEQ multiplex PCR, while the TCRdb copy is restricted to in-frame clones and leaves out a portion. The profile covers about 680,000 clones, with 74% appearing a single time and approximately 1.6% taken by the ten largest. Sample: memory CD4+ T cells sorted from blood. Subset given: CD45RA-negative fraction. Every receptor here comes from a woman between 25 and 40 years old in good health.

The count of this clone is one. Here the CDR3 DNA reads TGTGCCAGCAGCTTAGGATACGCTAGGGCAGCCTCTGGAAACACCATATATTTT. Translation gives CASSLGYARAASGNTIYF. The chain joins TRBV7-2 to TRBJ1-3, with D hard to call. Germline CDR1 and CDR2: SGHTA and FQGNSA. V was trimmed by 1 base and J by 0 bases, leaving 16 bases between them. This CDR3 contains 18 residues.

This clone turned up a few times. This chain connects TRBV7-8 to TRBJ1-2; 7 positions agree with TRBD1. V shed 6 bases and J 5 bases; nucleotides not matched to a gene: 6. The germline CDR1 and CDR2 sequences are SGHVS and FQNEAQ. The CDR3 runs 13 residues. The CDR3 here is CASSPGQEYGYTF. CDR3 sequence (DNA): TGTGCCAGCAGTCCTGGACAGGAATATGGCTACACCTTC.

The chain joins TRBV6-5 to TRBJ2-7; TRBD1 is a possible D gene (6 bases). V shed 0 bases and J shed 5 bases, with 11 bases lying between them. The CDR3 sequence is 14 residues long. The germline V gene encodes CDR1 MNHEY and CDR2 SVGAGI. The CDR3 nucleotides are TGTGCCAGCAGTTACTCCCACAGGGCTCACGAGCAGTACTTC. Translated: CASSYSHRAHEQYF.

This clone was picked up one time. This chain joins TRBV6-6 and TRBJ1-1; D perhaps matches TRBD1 (6 bases). Germline V CDR1 and CDR2: MNHNY, SVGAGI (reference sequence). CDR3 length equals 15 residues. V was shortened by 6 bases and J by 4 bases, with 18 bases between the two germline ends. The CDR3: CASSPTFTGSTEAFF. The CDR3, as DNA: TGTGCCAGCAGCCCAACCTTCACAGGGAGCACTGAAGCTTTCTTT.

The chain couples TRBV9 to TRBJ2-1, with 7 bases fitting TRBD2. Germline V lookup: CDR1 SGDLS, CDR2 YYNGEE. The V and J ends lost 4 bases and 1 base, in that order; junction bases with no gene match: 8. This CDR3 has 16 residues. For the CDR3, the DNA is TGTGCCAGCAGCCTCGGGGGAGGGCGTTCCTACAATGAGCAGTTCTTC. This gives the protein CASSLGGGRSYNEQFF.

Remarks on this clone: A much larger clonotype is one base distant, so this may be a read error. The chain recombines TRBV7-3 with TRBJ2-2; 9 bases agree with TRBD1. V shed 3 bases, J shed 2 bases, and the junction held 4 bases outside the gene matches. The germline V gene encodes CDR1 SGHTA and CDR2 FQGTGA. The CDR3 runs to 16 residues. The CDR3 region has the DNA TGTGCCAGCAGCTTTGGGGGACAGGGCAACACCGGGGAGCTGTTTTTT. It yields the protein CASSFGGQGNTGELFF.

The genes are TRBV7-6 and TRBJ2-3, with D perhaps TRBD2 (7 bases). The V gene's germline CDR1 is SGHVS and CDR2 FNYEAQ. CDR3 length equals 15 residues. Between the trimmed V and J ends, which lost 5 bases and 3 bases, there was a span of 15 bases. The chain's CDR3 is CASSQIGGATDTQYF. The CDR3 coding sequence is TGTGCCAGCAGCCAAATAGGGGGGGCTACAGATACGCAGTATTTT. The full variable domain, its missing parts supplied by reference TRBV7-6 and TRBJ2-3, is GAGVSQSPRYKVTKRGQDVALRCDPISGHVSLYWYRQALGQGPEFLTYFNYEAQQDKSGLPNDRFSAERPEGSISTLTIQRTEQRDSAMYRCASSQIGGATDTQYFGPGTRLTVL.

This clone was counted many times. V gene TRBV4-1 combines with J gene TRBJ2-1; D is undetermined. The germline gives CDR1 MGHRA, CDR2 YSYEKL. The length of the CDR3 is 14 residues. V lost 8 bases and J lost 3, with 14 bases in between. The CDR3 loop is CASGVNSNYNEQFF. The DNA for the CDR3 is TGCGCCAGCGGCGTTAACTCGAACTACAATGAGCAGTTCTTC.

This clone was counted a single time. The chain combines TRBV28 with TRBJ2-1; tentative D call: TRBD1 (6 bases). Deletions cut 3 bases from V and 9 bases from J, with 15 bases between. The germline gives CDR1 MDHEN, CDR2 SYDVKM. The CDR3 length is 14 residues. In nucleotides, the CDR3 is TGTGCCAGCAGTTTCTTTTCAGGGGTCAGTGAGCAGTTCTTC. It codes for CASSFFSGVSEQFF.

The sample holds a few counts of this clone. V is TRBV5-4 and J is TRBJ2-3, with D perhaps TRBD2 (6 bases). This CDR3 contains 16 residues. Germline-derived CDR1 and CDR2 are SGHNT and YYREEE (reference sequence). Trimming shortened V by 4 bases and J by 3 bases, and 18 bases separated the two germline ends. The CDR3, as DNA: TGTGCCAGCAGCATAAGACTAGAGGTGAGGACAGATACGCAGTATTTT. Translated: CASSIRLEVRTDTQYF.

The gene calls are TRBV30 and TRBJ1-5; D call uncertain. The V gene's germline CDR1 is GTSNPN and CDR2 SVGIG (reference sequence). V lost 4 bases, J lost 4 bases, and 8 bases lay in between. This CDR3 comprises 12 residues. The CDR3: CAWKRGNQPQHF. The CDR3 bases are TGTGCCTGGAAACGGGGAAATCAGCCCCAGCATTTT. Variable domain in full (rest from reference TRBV30 and TRBJ1-5): SQTIHQWPATLVQPVGSPLSLECTVEGTSNPNLYWYRQAAGRGLQLLFYSVGIGQISSEVPQNLSASRPQDRQFILSSKKLLLSDSGFYLCAWKRGNQPQHFGDGTRLSIL.

V usage is TRBV5-1 and J usage is TRBJ2-2; D uncertain. Trimming took 1 base from V and 1 from J, leaving 5 bases between them. The CDR3 sequence is 14 residues long. Germline values: CDR1 SGHRS, CDR2 YFSETQ. The CDR3 nucleotides read TGCGCCAGCAGCTTGCTACAGAACACCGGGGAGCTGTTTTTT. Encoded protein: CASSLLQNTGELFF.

The rearrangement links TRBV5-1 to TRBJ2-3, with TRBD1 identical over 8 bases. V was pared by 0 bases and J by 0 bases, with 6 bases of the junction left unmatched. The CDR3 runs to 17 residues. Germline V lookup: CDR1 SGHRS, CDR2 YFSETQ. The CDR3 sequence: CASSLGGQGSSTDTQYF. The CDR3 region has the DNA TGCGCCAGCAGCTTGGGAGGACAGGGATCCAGCACAGATACGCAGTATTTT.

The chain combines TRBV6-1 with TRBJ2-7; D gene ambiguous. The CDR3 spans 13 residues. In germline, CDR1 is MNHNS, CDR2 SASEGT. V dropped 8 bases and J dropped 2 bases, with 13 bases sitting between them. CDR3 nucleotide sequence: TGTGCCAGCTCTCTGTCACCTACCTACGAGCAGTACTTC. Protein product: CASSLSPTYEQYF.

The rearrangement joins TRBV27 to TRBJ2-7; the match to TRBD2 covers 11 bases. Germline CDR1 and CDR2: MNHEY and SMNVEV (reference sequence). This CDR3 contains 15 residues. V dropped 7 bases and J dropped 2; count of bases not matched to a gene: 7. This CDR3 is CASKAMGLAAYEQYF. CDR3 nucleotides: TGTGCCAGCAAAGCTATGGGACTAGCGGCCTACGAGCAGTACTTC.

This chain joins TRBV30 and TRBJ1-1, with D possibly TRBD1 on 5 matching bases. This CDR3 is built from 16 residues. In germline, CDR1 is GTSNPN, CDR2 SVGIG (reference sequence). V was pared by 0 bases and J by 6 bases, with 20 bases between. The CDR3 DNA follows: TGTGCCTGGAGTGTACCCTCCCAGGGTCGTAGAGCTGAAGCTTTCTTT. Its translation is CAWSVPSQGRRAEAFF. The full variable domain, its missing parts supplied by reference TRBV30 and TRBJ1-1, is SQTIHQWPATLVQPVGSPLSLECTVEGTSNPNLYWYRQAAGRGLQLLFYSVGIGQISSEVPQNLSASRPQDRQFILSSKKLLLSDSGFYLCAWSVPSQGRRAEAFFGQGTRLTVV.

This chain joins TRBV6-5 and TRBJ2-7; the match to TRBD2 covers 8 bases. The CDR3 runs 14 residues. Trimming cost V 4 bases and J 6 bases; bases outside gene matches: 8. Per the germline V gene, CDR1 is MNHEY and CDR2 is SVGAGI. CDR3 nucleotide sequence: TGTGCCAGCAGTTCCGCCGGGGGGGGCTCCGAGCAGTACTTC. Translation gives CASSSAGGGSEQYF.

The chain combines TRBV7-8 with TRBJ1-5; D gene uncertain. Trimming removed 5 bases at V and 3 bases at J, with 17 bases between. Germline V lookup: CDR1 SGHVS, CDR2 FQNEAQ. The CDR3 totals 16 residues. The CDR3 coding sequence is TGTGCCAGCAGCGCAATTTCGGGATACGCCAATCAGCCCCAGCATTTT. Amino acids: CASSAISGYANQPQHF.

The V and J genes are TRBV27 and TRBJ1-2; D unclear. This CDR3 comprises 13 residues. From germline, CDR1 is MNHEY and CDR2 SMNVEV (reference sequence). V was shortened by 4 bases and J by 3 bases, with 9 bases between the two germline ends. The CDR3, as DNA: TGTGCCAGCAGTTCCCCGGGCCACTATGGCTACACCTTC. Translation: CASSSPGHYGYTF.

This sequence joins TRBV6-9 and TRBJ2-3; 11 positions agree with TRBD2. The CDR3 consists of 14 residues. The J segment lost 3 bases and the V segment lost 9 bases, leaving 5 bases of the junction unmatched. Germline CDR1 and CDR2: MNHGY and SVAAGI. CDR3 loop: CARGLAVETDTQYF. Written as DNA, the CDR3 is TGTGCCAGGGGACTAGCGGTTGAGACAGATACGCAGTATTTT.

The chain couples TRBV19 to TRBJ2-5, with TRBD2 matching 8 bases. In germline, CDR1 is LNHDA, CDR2 SQIVND (reference sequence). Trimming removed 5 bases from V and 3 bases from J; junction bases left unmatched: 8. The CDR3 contains 15 residues. As DNA, the CDR3 is TGTGCCAGTAGTCGCGGGGCAGCGGGAGAAGAGACCCAGTACTTC. Protein: CASSRGAAGEETQYF.

V usage is TRBV10-3 and J usage is TRBJ2-2, with 8 nucleotides matching TRBD2. V lost 8 bases, J lost 5 bases, and 13 bases stayed unmatched. The germline CDR1 and CDR2 sequences are ENHRY and SYGVKD. This CDR3 is 16 amino acids long. Here the CDR3 reads CAILAEAGDFTGELFF. CDR3 nucleotides: TGTGCCATCCTAGCGGAAGCGGGAGATTTTACCGGGGAGCTGTTTTTT.

The chain couples TRBV7-9 to TRBJ1-4; TRBD1 agrees at 7 bases. The CDR3 is 14 residues long. The V and J ends lost 3 bases and 4 bases, in that order; junction bases with no gene match: 2. The V gene's germline CDR1 is SEHNR and CDR2 FQNEAQ (reference sequence). This chain's CDR3 is CASSLDRYNEKLFF. As DNA, the CDR3 is TGTGCCAGCAGCTTGGACAGGTATAATGAAAAACTGTTTTTT.

The V call is TRBV12-2, the J call TRBJ2-1; the table's D gene call, TRBD2, was not cross checked with the DNA. TRBV12-2 is a known pseudogene. This CDR3 is 15 amino acids long. The CDR3 region has the DNA TGTGCAAGTCGCTCCAGACTAGCGGGACTGAATGAGCAGTTCTTC. Protein product: CASRSRLAGLNEQFF.

This chain joins TRBV19 and TRBJ2-1, with 8 nucleotides matching TRBD2. CDR3 size: 16 residues. Germline values: CDR1 LNHDA, CDR2 SQIVND (reference sequence). The J segment lost 7 bases and the V segment lost 2 bases, leaving 10 bases of the junction unmatched. The CDR3 DNA reads TGTGCCAGTAGTATAAAGGGACTAGTACCCCGGAATGAGCAGTTCTTC. Residues: CASSIKGLVPRNEQFF.